The 20 T cell receptor beta chains below come from one sample, sequenced in a study of quantifying T cell responses using KT2 cells. About the study: TCR alpha and beta constant-region primers primed reverse transcription of RNA.

An oligo carrying a UMI was ligated to the cDNA 3' end. First-round PCR used four to five cycles and beta primers RC1.1 and RC1.2 covering TRBC1 and TRBC2. Each CDR3 protein is one row after TCRdb ran MiXCR on the UMI-ligation and nested PCR reads. There are some 48,000 distinct CDR3 sequences in the sample; around a tenth occur only once, and about 10% lies in the top ten. Sequenced material: PBMCs spiked with cells of the T cell clone KT2. These receptors originate from a human donor.

In DNA, the CDR3 is TGTGCCTCACAGGGAAGCAATCAGCCCCAGCATTTT. Its translation: CASQGSNQPQHF. V is TRBV19 and J is TRBJ1-5, with D tentatively TRBD1 (6 bases). Germline CDR1 LNHDA, CDR2 SQIVND (reference sequence). V gave up 11 bases and J gave up 1 base, with 9 bases separating them. The CDR3 has 12 amino acids. The full variable domain, with the rest looked up from reference TRBV19 and TRBJ1-5, is DGGITQSPKYLFRKEGQNVTLSCEQNLNHDAMYWYRQDPGQGLRLIYYSQIVNDFQKGDIAEGYSVSREKKESFPLTVTSAQKNPTAFYLCASQGSNQPQHFGDGTRLSIL.

In this sample, this clonotype turned up a few times. V gene TRBV20-1 combines with J gene TRBJ2-7; 8 bases fit TRBD2. The CDR3 is made up of 13 amino acids. From germline, CDR1 is DFQATT and CDR2 SNEGSKA (reference sequence). V was pared by 3 bases and J by 0 bases, with 1 base of the junction left unmatched. The CDR3: CSARTSVSYEQYF. The CDR3 DNA is TGCAGTGCTAGGACTAGCGTCTCCTACGAGCAGTACTTC.

The chain uses TRBV6-1 and TRBJ2-2; 11 bases line up with TRBD2. In germline, CDR1 is MNHNS, CDR2 SASEGT. There are 18 residues in the CDR3. The trim removed 2 bases at V and 3 bases at J, leaving 8 bases unmatched. The CDR3 protein is CASSEWRLAGSDTGELFF. DNA for the CDR3: TGTGCCAGCAGTGAATGGAGACTAGCGGGGAGTGACACCGGGGAGCTGTTTTTT.

This clonotype was seen a handful of times. The chain couples TRBV7-2 to TRBJ1-1; maybe TRBD1 (6 bases). The CDR3 is 16 residues long. Trimming removed 5 bases at V and 1 base at J, with 17 bases between. Per germline, CDR1 SGHTA and CDR2 FQGNSA. DNA of the CDR3: TGTGCCAGCAGCCGACAGGTGGGGTCCCAGAACACTGAAGCTTTCTTT. Its translation is CASSRQVGSQNTEAFF. Full variable domain (remainder filled in from reference TRBV7-2 and TRBJ1-1): GAGVSQSPSNKVTEKGKDVELRCDPISGHTALYWYRQSLGQGLEFLIYFQGNSAPDKSGLPSDRFSAERTGGSVSTLTIQRTQQEDSAVYLCASSRQVGSQNTEAFFGQGTRLTVV.

This clonotype turned up a few times. The genes are TRBV11-2 and TRBJ2-2, with TRBD2 identical over 7 bases. Germline CDR1 SGHAT, CDR2 FQNNGV. J gave up 6 bases and V 5 bases, and 18 bases lay outside the gene matches. This CDR3 contains 18 residues. The CDR3, as DNA: TGTGCCAGCAGCGCCGGTGCGGGAGTTCTCCGATTGGCCGGGGAGCTGTTTTTT. This encodes CASSAGAGVLRLAGELFF.

At least ten counts were recorded for this clonotype. The J gene is TRBJ2-7, the V gene TRBV27; D perhaps matches TRBD1 (7 bases). V was clipped by 5 bases and J by 2 bases, with 22 bases between them. CDR3 length: 17 amino acids. Germline V gene sequence: CDR1 MNHEY, CDR2 SMNVEV (reference sequence). The CDR3 here is CASSSRRRGPKPYEQYF. The CDR3 DNA follows: TGTGCCAGCAGTAGCCGACGGAGGGGGCCTAAACCCTACGAGCAGTACTTC.

In its sample, this clonotype ranks as medium-sized. The V call is TRBV5-5, the J call TRBJ1-2, with D perhaps TRBD1 (6 bases). The CDR3 runs to 15 residues. Germline V gene data show CDR1 as SGHKS and CDR2 as YYEKEE (reference sequence). V was trimmed by 4 bases and J by 4 bases, leaving 17 bases between them. CDR3 sequence: CASSKAGTPTYGYTF. CDR3 nucleotide sequence: TGTGCCAGCAGCAAAGCCGGGACACCAACCTATGGCTACACCTTC.

This clonotype was seen more than once but under ten times. The chain recombines TRBV6-2 or TRBV6-3 with TRBJ2-5, with a possible D match to TRBD2 (6 bases). Germline assignment: CDR1 MNHEY and CDR2 SVGEGT. With 5 bases removed from V and 2 bases from J, the gap between germline ends came to 12 bases. The CDR3 runs to 14 residues. CDR3 amino acids: CASSVSGPQETQYF. The CDR3 nucleotides are TGTGCCAGCAGTGTTAGCGGTCCTCAAGAGACCCAGTACTTC.

CDR3 amino acids: CASNSGTSGYNEQFF. The CDR3 DNA is TGTGCCAGCAACTCCGGGACTAGCGGTTACAATGAGCAGTTCTTC. The chain links TRBV12-3 or TRBV12-4 to TRBJ2-1; 11 nucleotides agree with TRBD2. V lost 7 bases and J lost 4; bases outside the gene matches: 6. The CDR3 covers 15 residues.

The chain has TRBV7-3 and TRBJ2-1; 10 bases agree with TRBD2. The germline gives CDR1 SGHTA, CDR2 FQGTGA. J gave up 8 bases and V 5 bases, and 6 bases lay outside the gene matches. This CDR3 has 14 residues. The chain's CDR3 is CASSRGLASHEQFF. DNA of the CDR3: TGTGCCAGCAGCCGGGGACTAGCGTCCCATGAGCAGTTCTTC. Variable domain in full (rest from reference TRBV7-3 and TRBJ2-1): GAGVSQTPSNKVTEKGKYVELRCDPISGHTALYWYRQSLGQGPEFLIYFQGTGAADDSGLPNDRFFAVRPEGSVSTLKIQRTERGDSAVYLCASSRGLASHEQFFGPGTRLTVL.

This clonotype was counted only a few times. The CDR3 bases are TGTGCCAGCAGCTTGAAAGGCTATTCTAGCCATACGCAGTATTTT. This encodes CASSLKGYSSHTQYF. The J gene is TRBJ2-3, the V gene TRBV5-4, with TRBD2 as a possible D gene (5 bases). The CDR3 extends over 15 amino acids. The germline gives CDR1 SGHNT, CDR2 YYREEE (reference sequence). V lost 1 base and J lost 7, with 16 bases in between. Supplemented by reference TRBV5-4 and TRBJ2-3, the full variable domain reads ETGVTQSPTHLIKTRGQQVTLRCSSQSGHNTVSWYQQALGQGPQFIFQYYREEENGRGNFPPRFSGLQFPNYSSELNVNALELDDSALYLCASSLKGYSSHTQYFGPGTRLTVL.

The rearrangement uses TRBV9 and TRBJ2-7; 8 positions agree with TRBD1. CDR3 size: 14 residues. From germline, CDR1 is SGDLS and CDR2 YYNGEE. The J segment lost 5 bases and the V segment lost 0 bases, leaving 4 bases of the junction unmatched. CDR3 DNA: TGTGCCAGCAGCGTAGGCCCAGGGGGCGACGAGCAGTACTTC. Protein product: CASSVGPGGDEQYF.

The sample holds a few counts of this clonotype. The chain recombines TRBV5-4 with TRBJ2-4, with TRBD2 as a possible D gene (5 bases). The CDR3 has 17 residues. Germline-derived CDR1 and CDR2 are SGHNT and YYREEE (reference sequence). Trimming pared 4 bases from V and 2 bases from J, leaving 19 bases between. The CDR3 spells CASSPRRGPGSKNIQYF. CDR3 coding DNA: TGTGCCAGCAGCCCACGTCGGGGTCCCGGATCCAAAAACATTCAGTACTTC.

In its sample, this clonotype was seen many times. The rearrangement joins TRBV7-2 to TRBJ2-1; 9 bases are a match to TRBD2. The CDR3 loop spans 14 amino acids. Germline trimming cut 6 bases from V and 9 bases from J; bases unmatched to any gene: 9. Germline lookup yields CDR1 SGHTA and CDR2 FQGNSA. The CDR3, as DNA: TGTGCCAGCAGTGGTAGCGGGAGTTTTGGTGAGCAGTTCTTC. Residues: CASSGSGSFGEQFF.

This clonotype was seen ten or more times. The chain couples TRBV20-1 to TRBJ1-6, with no clear D. The V and J ends lost 2 bases and 0 bases respectively, with 8 bases between them. This CDR3 is 15 amino acids long. Germline assignment: CDR1 DFQATT and CDR2 SNEGSKA (reference sequence). Here the CDR3 DNA reads TGCAGTGCTAGACTGACAAGCTCCTATAATTCACCCCTCCACTTT. This gives the protein CSARLTSSYNSPLHF.

A few counts support this clonotype. CDR3: CSGQGYEQFF. CDR3 nucleotides: TGCAGCGGACAGGGCTATGAGCAGTTCTTC. This chain joins TRBV29-1 and TRBJ2-1; 7 nucleotides match TRBD1. Germline V lookup: CDR1 SQVTM, CDR2 ANQGSEA. J lost 8 bases, V lost 7 bases, and 2 bases had no gene match. This CDR3 comprises 10 residues.

This clonotype was seen a handful of times. The V and J genes are TRBV12-3 or TRBV12-4 and TRBJ2-6; D unclear. The CDR3 is 17 amino acids. Trimming left V 4 bases short and J 1 base short, with 14 bases between. The CDR3 loop is CASSWGTFLSGANVLTF. The CDR3 DNA sequence: TGTGCCAGCAGTTGGGGAACATTCCTTTCTGGGGCCAACGTCCTGACTTTC.

In its sample, this clonotype was seen a few times. This sequence joins TRBV29-1 and TRBJ1-3; D gene uncertain. The V end lost 2 bases, the J end lost 3 bases, and 8 bases lay between the germline ends. This CDR3 has 13 residues. The V gene's germline CDR1 is SQVTM and CDR2 ANQGSEA. CDR3 residues: CSVESLIGNTIYF. CDR3 DNA: TGCAGCGTTGAAAGCCTGATTGGAAACACCATATATTTT.

This chain joins TRBV4-1 and TRBJ2-1; 11 bases line up with TRBD2. CDR1 is MGHRA, CDR2 YSYEKL, per germline. J gave up 7 bases and V 0 bases, and 5 bases lay outside the gene matches. The CDR3 totals 16 residues. CDR3 sequence reads: CASSQDHSGGGNEQFF. The CDR3 DNA reads as TGCGCCAGCAGCCAAGACCATAGCGGGGGGGGGAATGAGCAGTTCTTC.

This clonotype was detected a few times. The V and J genes are TRBV11-2 and TRBJ1-4, with 9 bases identical to TRBD1. V trimming: 2 bases; J trimming: 7 bases; junction bases outside the gene matches: 2. The CDR3 runs 14 residues. Looked up from germline, CDR1 is SGHAT and CDR2 is FQNNGV. The CDR3 region has the DNA TGTGCCAGCAGCTTACACAGGGGGCTTGAAAAACTGTTTTTT. This encodes CASSLHRGLEKLFF.